This T cell receptor beta chain emerged from a study of blood T cell repertoires in COVID-19. J was trimmed by 4 bases and V by 4 bases; bases with no gene match: 7. The CDR3 contains 15 residues. Looked up from germline, CDR1 is SNHLY and CDR2 is FYNNEI. Libraries were prepared by immunoSEQ multiplex PCR; TCRdb keeps only in-frame clonotypes and omits some of them. The sample includes some 240,000 clones, around four fifths of them seen just once. This TCR was recovered from a woman between 55 and 75 years old with active or convalescent COVID-19. Sample: peripheral blood. The rearrangement joins TRBV2 to TRBJ1-5; TRBD1 matches at 7 bases. The chain's CDR3 is CASSAVRGTNQPQHF. In DNA form, the CDR3 reads TGTGCCAGCAGTGCGGTCAGGGGGACTAATCAGCCCCAGCATTTT.